The sequence of this T cell receptor beta chain was determined in a study of T cell responses to AZD1222 COVID-19 vaccine. This clone has more than one count but fewer than ten. Clones were read by immunoSEQ multiplex PCR, and TCRdb kept only the in-frame ones, dropping some. Of some 120,000 clones in the sample, about 90% were seen once. This clonotype originated in an adult in good health. The sample here was peripheral blood, taken on day 0 of AZD1222 vaccination.

CDR3 residues: CASSLDRGGGYTF. The CDR3 DNA reads TGTGCCAGCAGTTTAGACAGGGGAGGTGGCTACACCTTC. V and J are TRBV27 and TRBJ1-2, with 8 positions matching TRBD1. Germline V gene lookup returns CDR1 MNHEY and CDR2 SMNVEV (reference sequence). This CDR3 region has 13 residues. V shed 2 bases, J shed 7 bases, and the junction held 3 bases outside the gene matches.